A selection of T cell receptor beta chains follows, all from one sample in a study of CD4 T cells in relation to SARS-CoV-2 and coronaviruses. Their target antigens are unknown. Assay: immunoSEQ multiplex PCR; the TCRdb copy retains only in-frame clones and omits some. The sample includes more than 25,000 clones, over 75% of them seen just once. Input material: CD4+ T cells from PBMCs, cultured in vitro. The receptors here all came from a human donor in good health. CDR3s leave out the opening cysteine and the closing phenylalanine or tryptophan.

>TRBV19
ASFRGTTRGGLF
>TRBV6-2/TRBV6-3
ASSPLHPGWQF
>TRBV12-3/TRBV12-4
ASSPPHYDGYT
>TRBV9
ASSVATSTEQF
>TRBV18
ASSRDREETQY
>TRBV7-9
ASSLGHGRSSYNEQF
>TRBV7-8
ASRHTDTQY
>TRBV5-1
ASSVQGGESTEAF
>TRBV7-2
ASSFAGVGGGQPQH
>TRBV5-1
ASSSGRSGNTIY
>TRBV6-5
ASSYSGAGGRGEQY
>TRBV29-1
SADGTGSSYNEQF
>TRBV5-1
ASSPGQGSYNEQF
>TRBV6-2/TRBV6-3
ASSTRGVGGGIFNEQF
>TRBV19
ASSFGQGSGGYT
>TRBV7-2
ASSLRGTGSSSPLH
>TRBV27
ASRPRGSYEQY
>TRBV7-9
ASSFQGEATEAF
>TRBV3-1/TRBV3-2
ASSPDRATNEKLF
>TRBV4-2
ASSQAGQGARNEQF
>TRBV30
AWRSDTGCRFGKEPQH
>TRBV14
ASSHGTAYGYT
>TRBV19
ASSIALSGEQF